The 12 T cell receptor beta chains reported below all come from one sample, sequenced in a study of cytomegalovirus exposure and HLA in healthy donors. The PCR made use of 60 Vbeta and 13 Jbeta primers. TCRdb keeps only in-frame clones here, not all; method: immunoSEQ multiplex PCR. The repertoire includes roughly 150,000 clones, roughly 70% of them detected once, and about 1.8% sits in the top ten. Sequencing used PBMCs. Receptors originate from a woman aged 40 to 49 in good health and CMV-seronegative.

The CDR3 DNA reads TGTGCCAGCAGCTTAGGGACTAGCGGGAGGATCTCCTACGAGCAGTACTTC. Residues: CASSLGTSGRISYEQYF. The gene calls are TRBV7-9 and TRBJ2-5; TRBD2 matches 14 bases. The J call could be wrong; TRBJ2-7 is a better fit for the DNA end. Germline assignment: CDR1 SEHNR and CDR2 FQNEAQ (reference sequence). The CDR3 sequence is 17 residues long.

The gene calls are TRBV5-4 and TRBJ2-1; 7 positions agree with TRBD2. CDR1 and CDR2 (germline): SGHNT, YYREEE (reference sequence). V lost 4 bases, J lost 9 bases, and 10 bases stayed unmatched. The CDR3 covers 14 residues. The CDR3 DNA sequence: TGTGCCAGCAGCGCCACCTGGTCGGGGGGTGAGCAGTTCTTC. It specifies CASSATWSGGEQFF.

V and J are TRBV5-1 and TRBJ2-1; 8 positions match TRBD2. Germline assignment: CDR1 SGHRS and CDR2 YFSETQ. The CDR3 runs to 14 residues. The V gene end was trimmed by 0 bases and the J gene end by 5 bases; junction bases not matched to a gene: 1. CDR3 coding DNA: TGCGCCAGCAGCTTGGTGACTAGCGACAATGAGCAGTTCTTC. This codes for CASSLVTSDNEQFF.

This clone was picked up a small number of times. J is TRBJ2-7 and V is TRBV10-2, with 9 positions matching TRBD2. The CDR3 consists of 14 residues. The J segment lost 1 base and the V segment lost 6 bases, leaving 4 bases of the junction unmatched. Germline CDR1 reads WSHSY; CDR2 reads SAAADI. The CDR3 is CASRTSGGSYEQYF. In DNA, the CDR3 is TGCGCCAGCAGGACTAGCGGAGGTTCCTACGAGCAGTACTTC.

This clone was seen a few times. The chain carries TRBV5-6 and TRBJ2-7; D possibly corresponds to TRBD2 (5 bases). Trimming left V 2 bases short and J 2 bases short, with 8 bases between. This CDR3 region has 13 residues. CDR1 SGHDT and CDR2 YYEEEE come from the germline V gene. CDR3 nucleotides: TGTGCCAGCAGCTTTCTCGGGACCTACGAGCAGTACTTC. Residues: CASSFLGTYEQYF.

This clone was detected a few times. The chain is built from TRBV18 and TRBJ1-1; D gene unclear. Deletions cut 3 bases from V and 6 bases from J, with 20 bases between. The CDR3 has 16 residues. Germline V gives CDR1 KGHSH, CDR2 LQKENI. CDR3 sequence (DNA): TGTGCCAGCTCACCGAGCGACCTTCAGTGGCTACCTGAAGCTTTCTTT. Protein: CASSPSDLQWLPEAFF.

Written as DNA, the CDR3 is TGTGCCAGCTCCCCGGTGGGTAGCGGGCAAGAGACCCAGTACTTC. This gives the protein CASSPVGSGQETQYF. This sequence joins TRBV18 and TRBJ2-5; TRBD2 aligns across 7 bases. Per germline, CDR1 KGHSH and CDR2 LQKENI. CDR3 length: 15 residues. V was clipped by 6 bases and J by 2 bases; unmatched bases: 9.

The V call is TRBV15, the J call TRBJ1-1; 8 bases map to TRBD1. The CDR3 totals 13 residues. The ends lost 2 bases at V and 13 bases at J; junction bases unmatched: 9. Per the germline V gene, CDR1 is LNHNV and CDR2 is YYDKDF (reference sequence). The CDR3 here is CATSRQTDREVFF. CDR3 DNA: TGTGCCACCAGCAGACAGACGGACAGGGAGGTTTTCTTT.

This clone was counted a single time. The V gene is TRBV28, the J gene TRBJ1-3; 7 nucleotides align to TRBD1. The CDR3 is 16 amino acids. The V gene end was trimmed by 6 bases and the J gene end by 0 bases; junction bases not matched to a gene: 8. CDR1 and CDR2 from the germline V gene are MDHEN and SYDVKM. Here the CDR3 reads CASRPRQGFSGNTIYF. The CDR3 coding sequence is TGTGCCAGCAGACCGAGACAGGGATTCTCTGGAAACACCATATATTTT.

J is TRBJ1-5 and V is TRBV5-8; no definite D call. This CDR3 has 15 residues. V shed 6 bases and J shed 2 bases, with 15 bases lying between them. From germline, CDR1 is SGHTS and CDR2 YDEGEE. CDR3 DNA: TGTGCCAGCATCCTAGTGGGTAATCGCAATCAGCCCCAGCATTTT. Translation: CASILVGNRNQPQHF.

The genes are TRBV5-1 and TRBJ1-2, with a weak D call TRBD1 (5 bases). V lost 6 bases and J 1 base, leaving 16 bases between the germline ends. Germline CDR1 reads SGHRS; CDR2 reads YFSETQ. CDR3 length: 15 residues. As DNA, the CDR3 is TGCGCCAGCACCAAACTAACGGGGGGTAACTATGGCTACACCTTC. Its protein product is CASTKLTGGNYGYTF.

V and J are TRBV29-1 and TRBJ2-5; TRBD1 agrees at 9 bases. The DNA end is more similar to TRBJ2-7, so the J call may be wrong. This CDR3 region has 15 residues. Per germline, CDR1 SQVTM and CDR2 ANQGSEA. The CDR3 here is CSVKKPGQGRGEQYF. In DNA form, the CDR3 reads TGCAGCGTCAAGAAACCGGGACAGGGAAGAGGCGAGCAGTACTTC.